This T cell receptor beta chain was identified during a study of blood T cell repertoires in COVID-19. Overall study context: The United States, Italy and Spain provided the acute and convalescent COVID-19 samples. T cells, B-cell-depleted T cells, or PBMCs provided the cDNA or gDNA that served as material.

Trimming left V 6 bases short and J 2 bases short, with 20 bases between. The CDR3 sequence is 16 residues long. From germline, CDR1 is MDHEN and CDR2 SYDVKM. Authors' data handling: Estimates of nucleated cell counts were drawn from the amplification of reference gene primers. Assay: immunoSEQ multiplex PCR; the TCRdb copy retains only in-frame clones and omits some. Clone size and V and J calls were adopted from that table, with D and trimming inferred from the DNA. There are 250,000 or so clones in the sample; 84% occur only once, and approximately 1.4% lies in the top ten. The gene calls are TRBV28 and TRBJ2-7; D is possibly TRBD1 (6 bases). Source material: peripheral blood. This sequence originates from a woman aged 40 to 55 who had recovered from COVID-19. DNA of the CDR3: TGTGCCAGCAGCACCCCTACCACAGGGAGAACCTACGAGCAGTACTTC. This encodes CASSTPTTGRTYEQYF.